The clone carrying this T cell receptor (beta chain) was counted between two and nine times. During construction of the library, unique molecular identifiers were attached to individual cDNA molecules for quantitative, reproducible TCR counting. TCRdb redid the calling of the RACE reads with MiXCR, one entry per CDR3 protein. Found here are roughly 50,000 distinct CDR3 sequences, approximately 10% of them singletons; the top ten hold nearly 10%. This record belongs to a study of human T cells and chemical hapten exposure. Turning to the study itself: All through the approximately 23-week study, the scalp of each patient received diphenylcyclopropenone doses weekly.

The time point is: pre-sensitization, week 0. Treatment noted: therapeutic diphenylcyclopropenone sensitization with weekly scalp DPC. Investigators collected blood before applying each patch test. The origin of this receptor is a man aged 40-49 years with alopecia areata. Some clones in this sample may be carry-over from other donors' samples. The source material was whole blood, sampled in connection with sensitization to the hapten diphenylcyclopropenone (DPC).

The CDR3 DNA sequence: TGTGCCAGTAGTTCTAGCGGGGCGAACACCGGGGAGCTGTTTTTT. Its protein product is CASSSSGANTGELFF. J is TRBJ2-2 and V is TRBV19; 9 bases map to TRBD2. The CDR3 runs 15 residues. V lost 5 bases to trimming and J lost 0 bases; unmatched junction nucleotides: 1. Looked up from germline, CDR1 is LNHDA and CDR2 is SQIVND (reference sequence).